Shown below are 27 T cell receptor beta chains from a single sample sequenced in a study of shared clonotypes between healthy human individuals. Repertoires were generated with immunoSEQ multiplex PCR, while TCRdb's copy carries only in-frame clones and drops some. Found here are about 2.1 million clones, 93% of them singletons; the top ten hold under 2%. Cells designated naive CD8 were CD45RO-negative and were positively selected for CCR7, with terminally differentiated effector memory CD45RA+ cells excluded. The material sequenced was naive CD8+ T cells from PBMCs. The receptors here all came from a man younger than 35 in good health. Some clones in this sample may be carry-over from other donors' samples.

The chain employs TRBV7-6 and TRBJ2-7; D is ambiguous. Deletions cut 2 bases from V and 1 base from J, with 6 bases between. This CDR3 region has 13 residues. CDR1 is SGHVS and CDR2 is FNYEAQ in the germline V gene. CDR3 sequence: CASSLTESYEQYF. CDR3 in DNA: TGTGCCAGCAGCTTAACAGAATCCTACGAGCAGTACTTC.

The rearrangement links TRBV11-2 to TRBJ2-7, with D tentatively TRBD2 (5 bases). Germline V CDR1 and CDR2: SGHAT, FQNNGV. The CDR3 sequence is 12 residues long. V was pared by 4 bases and J by 6 bases, with 10 bases between. The CDR3 here is CASSSDYREQYF. The DNA for the CDR3 is TGTGCCAGCAGCTCCGACTATCGCGAGCAGTACTTC.

The CDR3 spells CAISAMQGADEQYF. The CDR3, as DNA: TGTGCCATCAGTGCAATGCAGGGGGCTGACGAGCAGTACTTC. The V call is TRBV10-3, the J call TRBJ2-7, with 8 bases fitting TRBD1. Trimming at V came to 4 bases and at J to 5 bases, leaving 7 bases not matched to a gene. This CDR3 is built from 14 residues. The germline V gene encodes CDR1 ENHRY and CDR2 SYGVKD.

V usage is TRBV10-3 and J usage is TRBJ1-5, with unresolved D. The CDR3 length is 17 residues. The ends were cut back, 2 bases at V and 0 bases at J, with 14 bases in the middle. Per the germline V gene, CDR1 is ENHRY and CDR2 is SYGVKD. The CDR3 DNA reads as TGTGCCATCAGTGAGACAAGGACCGGGGATAGCAATCAGCCCCAGCATTTT. Amino acid sequence: CAISETRTGDSNQPQHF.

This sequence joins TRBV7-9 and TRBJ1-1, with D possibly matching TRBD1 (6 bases). With 1 base removed from V and 1 base from J, the gap between germline ends came to 10 bases. The CDR3 length is 15 residues. Germline CDR1 and CDR2: SEHNR and FQNEAQ (reference sequence). Written as DNA, the CDR3 is TGTGCCAGCAGCTTAGAAGGGGGGCCGAACACTGAAGCTTTCTTT. Protein sequence: CASSLEGGPNTEAFF.

This clone was seen once. The chain combines TRBV7-9 with TRBJ2-7; TRBD2 aligns across 14 bases. V lost 4 bases and J lost 2; bases outside the gene matches: 10. This CDR3 is built from 18 residues. Germline lookup yields CDR1 SEHNR and CDR2 FQNEAQ (reference sequence). DNA for the CDR3: TGTGCCAGCAGCTCCGCGACTAGCGGGAGGGTAGGGCCCTACGAGCAGTACTTC. It codes for CASSSATSGRVGPYEQYF.

V gene TRBV5-5 combines with J gene TRBJ1-2; D gene uncertain. The CDR3 contains 16 residues. V was pared by 2 bases and J by 0 bases, with 14 bases between. Germline-derived CDR1 and CDR2 are SGHKS and YYEKEE (reference sequence). As DNA, the CDR3 is TGTGCCAGCAGCTTTGGCGGGTCGGGAGCTAACTATGGCTACACCTTC. It specifies CASSFGGSGANYGYTF.

The J gene is TRBJ2-1, the V gene TRBV28, with 8 bases fitting TRBD2. V trimming: 6 bases; J trimming: 16 bases; junction bases outside the gene matches: 8. Germline V gene sequence: CDR1 MDHEN, CDR2 SYDVKM. The CDR3 totals 11 residues. The CDR3 DNA sequence: TGTGCCAGCAGCATCCAGGGACTAGAATTCTTC. This translates into CASSIQGLEFF.

The chain uses TRBV7-9 and TRBJ1-4; tentative D call: TRBD1 (6 bases). The V gene's germline CDR1 is SEHNR and CDR2 FQNEAQ (reference sequence). The CDR3 has 13 residues. The V and J ends lost 3 bases and 15 bases respectively, with 17 bases between them. This CDR3 reads CASSFSPTGGVFF. The CDR3 bases are TGTGCCAGCAGCTTCTCTCCGACAGGAGGGGTGTTTTTT. The variable domain in full, with the rest retrieved from reference TRBV7-9 and TRBJ1-4, is DTGVSQNPRHKITKRGQNVTFRCDPISEHNRLYWYRQTLGQGPEFLTYFQNEAQLEKSRLLSDRFSAERPKGSFSTLEIQRTEQGDSAMYLCASSFSPTGGVFFGSGTQLSVL.

The J gene is TRBJ2-7, the V gene TRBV28; D is unclear. The CDR3 loop spans 14 amino acids. Germline V gene data show CDR1 as MDHEN and CDR2 as SYDVKM. The ends were cut back, 5 bases at V and 6 bases at J, with 17 bases in the middle. The CDR3 loop is CASSLVSSGLEQYF. DNA of the CDR3: TGTGCCAGCAGTCTCGTCTCGTCGGGCCTCGAGCAGTACTTC.

This clone has a single count. Other DNA sequences in the same sample also yield this CDR3. This sequence joins TRBV7-2 and TRBJ2-2; 16 bases map to TRBD2. J gave up 5 bases and V 6 bases, and 9 bases lay outside the gene matches. Germline V lookup: CDR1 SGHTA, CDR2 FQGNSA. The CDR3 totals 18 residues. The CDR3 region is CASSPGTSGRGRTGELFF. CDR3 nucleotides: TGTGCCAGCAGTCCAGGGACTAGCGGGAGGGGGAGGACCGGGGAGCTGTTTTTT.

The V call is TRBV14, the J call TRBJ1-1, with D possibly being TRBD1 (6 bases). CDR3 length: 13 residues. The germline gives CDR1 SGHDN, CDR2 FVKESK. Trimming took 5 bases from V and 6 from J, leaving 13 bases between them. DNA of the CDR3: TGTGCCAGCAGCGTTTGGGGGGCGGCTGAAGCTTTCTTT. Protein sequence: CASSVWGAAEAFF.

This clone was recorded once. The chain is built from TRBV5-6 and TRBJ2-7, with 15 nucleotides matching TRBD2. J gave up 3 bases and V 4 bases, and 5 bases lay outside the gene matches. The germline CDR1 and CDR2 sequences are SGHDT and YYEEEE. The CDR3 loop spans 16 amino acids. Written as DNA, the CDR3 is TGTGCCAGCAGCCTGGGACTAGCGGGAGGCCTCTACGAGCAGTACTTC. This translates into CASSLGLAGGLYEQYF.

Of note for this clone: The sample holds other DNA sequences that translate to the same CDR3. The chain uses TRBV15 and TRBJ2-7; D may be TRBD2 (6 bases). V was clipped by 1 base and J by 1 base, with 8 bases between them. Germline loops: CDR1 LNHNV, CDR2 YYDKDF (reference sequence). This CDR3 spans 14 amino acids. The CDR3 DNA follows: TGTGCCACCAGCAGAGCCGGGAGTTCCTACGAGCAGTACTTC. It encodes CATSRAGSSYEQYF.

The chain uses TRBV27 and TRBJ2-5; maybe TRBD2 (6 bases). The V end was cut by 8 bases, the J end by 7 bases, with 14 bases between. Per germline, CDR1 MNHEY and CDR2 SMNVEV (reference sequence). CDR3 length: 12 amino acids. CDR3 DNA: TGTGCCAGCGGAACGGTCGGGGGGACCCAGTACTTC. The encoded protein is CASGTVGGTQYF.

This clone was found once. The same CDR3 also results from other DNA sequences found in this sample. The rearrangement joins TRBV7-9 to TRBJ1-3, with D possibly matching TRBD1 (5 bases). With 2 bases removed from V and 1 base from J, the gap between germline ends came to 6 bases. The CDR3 spans 14 residues. The germline V gene encodes CDR1 SEHNR and CDR2 FQNEAQ (reference sequence). Written as DNA, the CDR3 is TGTGCCAGCAGCTTACAGGGTTCTGGAAACACCATATATTTT. Encoded protein: CASSLQGSGNTIYF. The whole variable domain, filled in from reference TRBV7-9 and TRBJ1-3, reads DTGVSQNPRHKITKRGQNVTFRCDPISEHNRLYWYRQTLGQGPEFLTYFQNEAQLEKSRLLSDRFSAERPKGSFSTLEIQRTEQGDSAMYLCASSLQGSGNTIYFGEGSWLTVV.

This sequence joins TRBV6-1 and TRBJ1-1; no reliable D call. CDR3 length equals 13 residues. V was pared by 6 bases and J by 7 bases, with 15 bases between. CDR1 and CDR2 (germline): MNHNS, SASEGT. The DNA for the CDR3 is TGTGCCAGCAGGCAAACGGACCGGGATGAAGCTTTCTTT. It is translated as CASRQTDRDEAFF.

V is TRBV9 and J is TRBJ2-7, with 12 bases that match TRBD2. CDR3 size: 15 residues. The germline gives CDR1 SGDLS, CDR2 YYNGEE. Trimming cost V 4 bases and J 5 bases; bases outside gene matches: 7. CDR3 nucleotide sequence: TGTGCCAGCAGCCACGACGGACTAGCGGGAAACGAGCAGTACTTC. It specifies CASSHDGLAGNEQYF.

The genes are TRBV11-2 and TRBJ2-5, with D perhaps matching TRBD1 or TRBD2 (7 bases each). The CDR3 sequence is 18 residues long. The germline CDR1 and CDR2 sequences are SGHAT and FQNNGV. Between the trimmed V and J ends, which lost 5 bases and 2 bases, there was a span of 24 bases. CDR3 DNA sequence: TGTGCCAGCAGCCGGGGAGGGGGCTACGGGGTCCCTCAAGAGACCCAGTACTTC. This gives the protein CASSRGGGYGVPQETQYF.

This chain connects TRBV9 to TRBJ2-1, with 11 bases matching TRBD2. CDR1 SGDLS and CDR2 YYNGEE come from the germline V gene. Trimming at V came to 4 bases and at J to 5 bases, leaving 11 bases not matched to a gene. The CDR3 spans 17 residues. CDR3 coding DNA: TGTGCCAGCAGCCCACCTTTACTACTAGCGGGAGACAATGAGCAGTTCTTC. It is translated as CASSPPLLLAGDNEQFF.

This clone occurred once. The V and J genes are TRBV5-1 and TRBJ1-1; tentatively, D is TRBD1 (5 bases). From germline, CDR1 is SGHRS and CDR2 YFSETQ. The V end lost 1 base, the J end lost 0 bases, and 10 bases lay between the germline ends. The length of the CDR3 is 15 residues. CDR3 sequence reads: CASSLPGPMNTEAFF. In DNA, the CDR3 is TGCGCCAGCAGCTTGCCAGGGCCCATGAACACTGAAGCTTTCTTT.

The chain recombines TRBV4-3 with TRBJ2-3, with D uncertain. V was trimmed by 1 base and J by 3 bases, leaving 11 bases between them. Per germline, CDR1 LGHNA and CDR2 YSLEER. There are 15 residues in the CDR3. The CDR3, as DNA: TGCGCCAGCAGCCAAGCTCCGACGGCTACAGATACGCAGTATTTT. Protein sequence: CASSQAPTATDTQYF.

The chain couples TRBV7-9 to TRBJ2-1; no clear D. CDR1 is SEHNR, CDR2 FQNEAQ, per germline (reference sequence). The CDR3 consists of 15 residues. V shed 6 bases and J shed 0 bases, with 12 bases lying between them. The DNA for the CDR3 is TGTGCCAGCAGAATCGACTCACGCTCCTACAATGAGCAGTTCTTC. Protein sequence: CASRIDSRSYNEQFF. The variable domain in full, with the rest retrieved from reference TRBV7-9 and TRBJ2-1, is DTGVSQNPRHKITKRGQNVTFRCDPISEHNRLYWYRQTLGQGPEFLTYFQNEAQLEKSRLLSDRFSAERPKGSFSTLEIQRTEQGDSAMYLCASRIDSRSYNEQFFGPGTRLTVL.

The chain employs TRBV19 and TRBJ2-1; D unresolved. Germline V gene data show CDR1 as LNHDA and CDR2 as SQIVND (reference sequence). Trimming removed 6 bases at V and 7 bases at J, with 13 bases between. The CDR3 has 13 amino acids. CDR3 protein: CASSQSPWNEQFF. DNA for the CDR3: TGTGCCAGTAGCCAAAGCCCTTGGAATGAGCAGTTCTTC.

This sequence joins TRBV7-8 and TRBJ2-1; a weak D match, TRBD2 (5 bases). This CDR3 is built from 15 residues. Between the trimmed V and J ends, which lost 4 bases and 4 bases, there was a span of 14 bases. CDR1 is SGHVS and CDR2 is FQNEAQ in the germline V gene. CDR3 region: CASSSTRDNYNEQFF. CDR3 DNA: TGTGCCAGCAGCTCCACTAGAGACAATTACAATGAGCAGTTCTTC.

The chain is built from TRBV4-1 and TRBJ2-7; TRBD2 is a possible D gene (5 bases). Between the trimmed V and J ends, which lost 0 bases and 6 bases, there was a span of 9 bases. Germline V gives CDR1 MGHRA, CDR2 YSYEKL. This CDR3 has 13 residues. Here the CDR3 reads CASSQDARGEQYF. CDR3 in DNA: TGCGCCAGCAGCCAAGATGCTCGGGGCGAGCAGTACTTC.

This clone was counted once. This sequence joins TRBV5-4 and TRBJ2-7; D is unresolved. Germline loops: CDR1 SGHNT, CDR2 YYREEE (reference sequence). V was cut by 4 bases and J by 5 bases, with 22 bases left in between. The CDR3 consists of 16 residues. This chain's CDR3 is CASSPHRAGLVNEQYF. The DNA of the CDR3 is TGTGCCAGCAGCCCCCATCGGGCTGGGCTTGTCAACGAGCAGTACTTC.